The 5 T cell receptor beta chains presented below share a single source sample, sequenced in a study of blood T cell repertoires in COVID-19. Libraries were prepared by immunoSEQ multiplex PCR; TCRdb keeps only in-frame clonotypes and omits some of them. Of 45,000 or so clones in the sample, around 87% were seen once. The sample consisted of peripheral blood. The receptors here all came from a man aged 35 to 55 with COVID-19, enrolled during active disease.

The chain is built from TRBV11-3 and TRBJ2-1; D gene ambiguous. CDR3 length equals 12 residues. Germline assignment: CDR1 SGHNT and CDR2 YENEEA. The V gene lost 3 bases and the J gene lost 6 bases, with 6 bases spanning the gap. The CDR3 DNA reads as TGTGCCAGCAGCTTTTTTAGCAATGAGCAGTTCTTC. Amino acids: CASSFFSNEQFF.

This clone was counted once. This chain connects TRBV3-1 (or the pseudogene TRBV3-2) to TRBJ1-2; TRBD1 agrees at 8 bases. Looked up from germline, CDR1 is LGHDT and CDR2 is YNNKEL (reference sequence). V was pared by 4 bases and J by 3 bases, with 7 bases of the junction left unmatched. The CDR3 length is 15 residues. CDR3 bases: TGTGCCAGCAGCCGGGCAGACAGGGGCCACTATGGCTACACCTTC. Protein: CASSRADRGHYGYTF.

The chain joins TRBV5-8 to TRBJ1-2, with D tentatively TRBD1 (5 bases). Germline CDR1 is SGHTS and CDR2 is YDEGEE. The CDR3 consists of 15 residues. V lost 1 base and J lost 7, with 17 bases in between. CDR3 DNA sequence: TGTGCCAGCAGCTTGAGATTGGGGGGATGGAGTGGCTACACCTTC. Encoded protein: CASSLRLGGWSGYTF. The variable domain in full, with the rest retrieved from reference TRBV5-8 and TRBJ1-2, is EAGVTQSPTHLIKTRGQQATLRCSPISGHTSVYWYQQALGLGLQFLLWYDEGEERNRGNFPPRFSGRQFPNYSSELNVNALELEDSALYLCASSLRLGGWSGYTFGSGTRLTVV.

The chain joins TRBV19 to TRBJ1-1, with 7 bases identical to TRBD1. Germline CDR1 LNHDA, CDR2 SQIVND (reference sequence). Germline trimming cut 6 bases from V and 4 bases from J; bases unmatched to any gene: 8. This CDR3 region has 14 residues. The CDR3 loop is CASRTTGVTTEAFF. The CDR3 DNA reads TGTGCCAGTAGAACTACAGGGGTTACCACTGAAGCTTTCTTT.

Remarks on this clone: Other DNA variants within this sample encode the same CDR3. This chain joins TRBV5-1 and TRBJ1-3; D possibly corresponds to TRBD1 (6 bases). V dropped 4 bases and J dropped 3 bases, with 11 bases sitting between them. This CDR3 comprises 14 residues. Germline assignment: CDR1 SGHRS and CDR2 YFSETQ. The CDR3 loop reads CASSPTGFGNTIYF. CDR3 coding DNA: TGCGCCAGCAGCCCAACAGGGTTTGGAAACACCATATATTTT.